This T cell receptor beta chain originates from a study of blood T cells in healthy people across ages. A second PCR of roughly 7 to 11 cycles used a sample-barcoded 5' primer and a J-beta primer mix. Using its own MiXCR run on the 5' RACE reads, TCRdb lists one record per CDR3 protein. The sample comprises 600,000 to 900,000 distinct CDR3 sequences, roughly 26% of which are singletons, and 2.5% to 3.5% rests with the top ten. The germline V gene encodes CDR1 SNHLY and CDR2 FYNNEI. V lost 6 bases and J lost 0; bases outside the gene matches: 14. The CDR3 spans 21 residues. Isolated PBMCs totaled at least 6.5 million in each sample. These records were also assigned to another study, of T cells of mothers and their children.

The rearrangement uses TRBV2 and TRBJ2-1; 16 positions agree with TRBD2. This receptor was obtained from a boy aged 5-17 years in good health. Sequencing used blood. In DNA, the CDR3 is TGTGCCAGCAGCCGGACCCAGGGACTAGCGGGGGGGATTAGCTCCTACAATGAGCAGTTCTTC. Translation: CASSRTQGLAGGISSYNEQFF.